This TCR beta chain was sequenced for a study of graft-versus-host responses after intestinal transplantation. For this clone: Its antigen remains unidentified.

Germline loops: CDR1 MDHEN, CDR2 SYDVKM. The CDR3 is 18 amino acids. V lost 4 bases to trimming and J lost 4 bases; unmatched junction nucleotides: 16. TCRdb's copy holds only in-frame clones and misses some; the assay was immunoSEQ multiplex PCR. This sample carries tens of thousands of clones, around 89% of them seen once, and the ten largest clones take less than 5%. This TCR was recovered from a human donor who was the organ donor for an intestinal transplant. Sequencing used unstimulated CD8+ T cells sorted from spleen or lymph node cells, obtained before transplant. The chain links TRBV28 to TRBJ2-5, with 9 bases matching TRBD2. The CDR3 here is CASSSRRRPGLAGETQYF. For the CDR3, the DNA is TGTGCCAGCAGTTCCCGACGAAGGCCGGGACTAGCTGGAGAGACCCAGTACTTC.